This T cell receptor beta chain was sequenced in a study of blood T cell repertoires in COVID-19. Study-level information: From T cells, B-cell-depleted T cells, or PBMCs came the material, which was cDNA or gDNA.

As originally analysed: It was from reference gene primer amplification that nucleated cell counts were estimated. Assay: immunoSEQ multiplex PCR; the TCRdb copy retains only in-frame clones and omits some. V and J calls plus clone size are reproduced from that table; the DNA served to infer D and trimming. The table lists approximately 300,000 clones, about 90% of them singletons, with about 11% in the top ten. In Seattle, patients joined the study during active infection and were tracked longitudinally. There are 15 residues in the CDR3. CDR1 and CDR2 (germline): SGDLS, YYNGEE. Trimming took 0 bases from V and 1 from J; bases not matched to a gene: 2.

The J gene is TRBJ2-5, the V gene TRBV9; TRBD1 matches 8 bases. What was sequenced was peripheral blood. The source of this sequence is a woman aged 25 to 39 with COVID-19, enrolled during active disease. CDR3 amino acids: CASSVAGQVQETQYF. The CDR3 region has the DNA TGTGCCAGCAGCGTAGCGGGACAGGTCCAAGAGACCCAGTACTTC. Full variable domain (outside the CDR3, taken from reference TRBV9 and TRBJ2-5): DSGVTQTPKHLITATGQRVTLRCSPRSGDLSVYWYQQSLDQGLQFLIQYYNGEERAKGNILERFSAQQFPDLHSELNLSSLELGDSALYFCASSVAGQVQETQYFGPGTRLLVL.